These 31 T cell receptor beta chains were all obtained from the same sample, sequenced in a study of a mutant IDH1 vaccine in newly diagnosed glioma. Which antigens these TCRs recognize remains unknown. Specified time point: week 23, last vaccination. Topical imiquimod accompanied each vaccine dose, which consisted of 300 ug of mutant IDH1 20-mer peptide. The protocol was immunoSEQ multiplex PCR, while the TCRdb copy is restricted to in-frame clones and leaves out a portion. The sample contains tens of thousands of clones, under 95% of which appear only once. This material consisted of PBMCs, taken from a glioma patient whose treatment included an IDH1 peptide vaccine. These receptors all stem from a man aged 45-60 years with glioma.

This sequence joins TRBV7-2 and TRBJ2-4; D unresolved. The CDR3 is made up of 13 amino acids. CDR1 SGHTA and CDR2 FQGNSA come from the germline V gene. V shed 2 bases and J shed 0 bases, with 2 bases lying between them. The CDR3 sequence: CASSLLAKNIQYF. The CDR3 coding sequence is TGTGCCAGCAGCTTACTAGCCAAAAACATTCAGTACTTC. The variable domain in full, completed from reference TRBV7-2 and TRBJ2-4, reads GAGVSQSPSNKVTEKGKDVELRCDPISGHTALYWYRQSLGQGLEFLIYFQGNSAPDKSGLPSDRFSAERTGGSVSTLTIQRTQQEDSAVYLCASSLLAKNIQYFGAGTRLSVL.

V is TRBV5-6 and J is TRBJ2-1; D possibly corresponds to TRBD2 (5 bases). Trimming removed 4 bases from V and 6 bases from J, with 11 bases in between. Germline values: CDR1 SGHDT, CDR2 YYEEEE. The CDR3 runs to 13 residues. As DNA, the CDR3 is TGTGCCAGCAGCGAGGGCTCCCTCAATGAGCAGTTCTTC. Protein product: CASSEGSLNEQFF.

The chain joins TRBV5-1 to TRBJ2-7, with D possibly called TRBD1 or TRBD2 (7 bases each). Germline V gene lookup returns CDR1 SGHRS and CDR2 YFSETQ. V was shortened by 4 bases and J by 3 bases, with 17 bases between the two germline ends. The CDR3 length is 15 residues. CDR3 amino acids: CASSPGGGGSYEQYF. For the CDR3, the DNA is TGCGCCAGCAGCCCCGGAGGGGGCGGGAGCTACGAGCAGTACTTC.

The chain is built from TRBV6-6 and TRBJ2-6; 10 bases match TRBD1. With V trimmed by 5 bases and J by 4 bases, 5 bases remained unmatched. The CDR3 runs 16 residues. Germline lookup yields CDR1 MNHNY and CDR2 SVGAGI (reference sequence). The CDR3 region is CASSPGTGAGANVLTF. The CDR3 DNA sequence: TGTGCCAGCAGTCCCGGGACAGGGGCGGGGGCCAACGTCCTGACTTTC.

The CDR3 region is CASTPTGTQHIYGYTF. The DNA for the CDR3 is TGTGCCAGCACCCCTACGGGGACCCAGCATATCTATGGCTACACCTTC. This sequence joins TRBV28 and TRBJ1-2; a possible D gene is TRBD1 (5 bases). Trimming took off 7 bases at V and 4 bases at J, with 22 bases between the two ends. Germline CDR1 and CDR2: MDHEN and SYDVKM. This CDR3 has 16 amino acids.

This clone occurred once. The chain is built from TRBV6-1 and TRBJ2-5; D is perhaps TRBD2 (6 bases). With 6 bases removed from V and 0 bases from J, the gap between germline ends came to 11 bases. The CDR3 loop spans 14 amino acids. CDR1 MNHNS and CDR2 SASEGT come from the germline V gene. The CDR3 sequence: CASRNLAYQETQYF. The CDR3 nucleotides are TGTGCCAGCAGGAATCTAGCGTACCAAGAGACCCAGTACTTC.

The gene calls are TRBV27 and TRBJ1-2, with 8 positions matching TRBD1. The J segment lost 5 bases and the V segment lost 5 bases, leaving 10 bases of the junction unmatched. Germline CDR1 is MNHEY and CDR2 is SMNVEV (reference sequence). The CDR3 contains 15 residues. CDR3: CASSPQDRVEYGYTF. CDR3 sequence (DNA): TGTGCCAGCAGTCCCCAGGACAGGGTAGAATATGGCTACACCTTC.

The chain uses TRBV7-2 and TRBJ2-7; D is undetermined. The CDR3 spans 13 residues. From germline, CDR1 is SGHTA and CDR2 FQGNSA. The V end was cut by 4 bases, the J end by 2 bases, with 9 bases between. In DNA, the CDR3 is TGTGCCAGCAGCTCGAGAGTAACCTACGAGCAGTACTTC. Translating gives CASSSRVTYEQYF.

This chain joins TRBV5-1 and TRBJ2-5, with TRBD2 matching over 8 bases. After removal of 5 bases from V and 7 bases from J, the junction contained 13 bases not matched to a gene. CDR3 size: 15 residues. Per the germline V gene, CDR1 is SGHRS and CDR2 is YFSETQ. CDR3 amino acids: CASRISGNPMGTQYF. DNA of the CDR3: TGCGCCAGCAGAATTAGCGGGAACCCAATGGGGACCCAGTACTTC.

The chain joins TRBV5-1 to TRBJ1-5; D gene unclear. Germline-derived CDR1 and CDR2 are SGHRS and YFSETQ. The CDR3 is 15 residues long. Trimming shortened V by 1 base and J by 1 base, and 9 bases separated the two germline ends. The CDR3 region has the DNA TGCGCCAGCAGCTTGAAGGGAGGGAGCAATCAGCCCCAGCATTTT. It codes for CASSLKGGSNQPQHF.

The V and J genes are TRBV25-1 and TRBJ1-2; D not resolved. Germline assignment: CDR1 MGHDK and CDR2 SYGVNS. Trimming removed 2 bases at V and 8 bases at J, with 12 bases between. This CDR3 region has 13 residues. CDR3 sequence reads: CASSEGQLKGYTF. The CDR3 bases are TGTGCCAGCAGTGAAGGGCAGCTTAAGGGCTACACCTTC.

This chain uses TRBV5-8 with TRBJ2-4; D is unresolved. The CDR3 is 15 residues long. Trimming shortened V by 2 bases and J by 0 bases, and 9 bases separated the two germline ends. CDR1 and CDR2 (germline): SGHTS, YDEGEE. CDR3 nucleotide sequence: TGTGCCAGCAGCTTACCGACCGTAGCCAAAAACATTCAGTACTTC. It is translated as CASSLPTVAKNIQYF.

The chain recombines TRBV6-5 with TRBJ2-3; no clear D. The CDR3 covers 14 residues. V lost 2 bases, J lost 15 bases, and 21 bases lay in between. Germline CDR1 reads MNHEY; CDR2 reads SVGAGI. The chain's CDR3 is CASSYGGIRTKSYF. CDR3 bases: TGTGCCAGCAGTTACGGCGGTATACGGACCAAATCATATTTT.

The V call is TRBV2, the J call TRBJ1-4; D is unresolved. This CDR3 is 14 amino acids long. The germline V and J ends were trimmed by 3 bases and 8 bases, with 13 bases remaining between them. The V gene's germline CDR1 is SNHLY and CDR2 FYNNEI. The CDR3 sequence is CASSDEQLGEKLFF. Written as DNA, the CDR3 is TGTGCCAGCAGTGACGAACAGCTAGGCGAAAAACTGTTTTTT. The entire variable domain, with the rest obtained from reference TRBV2 and TRBJ1-4, is as follows: EPEVTQTPSHQVTQMGQEVILRCVPISNHLYFYWYRQILGQKVEFLVSFYNNEISEKSEIFDDQFSVERPDGSNFTLKIRSTKLEDSAMYFCASSDEQLGEKLFFGSGTQLSVL.

The CDR3 nucleotides are TGCGCCAGCAGCTTCCGGACCAGGGAGACCCAGTACTTC. Protein product: CASSFRTRETQYF. The rearrangement joins TRBV5-1 to TRBJ2-5; D not certain. Germline assignment: CDR1 SGHRS and CDR2 YFSETQ. The CDR3 runs 13 residues. With 2 bases removed from V and 5 bases from J, the gap between germline ends came to 10 bases. Full variable domain (missing parts from reference TRBV5-1 and TRBJ2-5): KAGVTQTPRYLIKTRGQQVTLSCSPISGHRSVSWYQQTPGQGLQFLFEYFSETQRNKGNFPGRFSGRQFSNSRSEMNVSTLELGDSALYLCASSFRTRETQYFGPGTRLLVL.

The chain recombines TRBV18 with TRBJ1-1; tentative D call: TRBD1 (5 bases). CDR3 length: 15 residues. V lost 5 bases and J lost 2, with 15 bases in between. Germline CDR1 is KGHSH and CDR2 is LQKENI. CDR3 coding DNA: TGTGCCAGCTCAGCAGGGCAGGGCCAAAACACTGAAGCTTTCTTT. Translation: CASSAGQGQNTEAFF.

The rearrangement links TRBV29-1 to TRBJ2-6, with D unresolved. Germline V gene data show CDR1 as SQVTM and CDR2 as ANQGSEA. This CDR3 has 13 amino acids. Between the trimmed V and J ends, which lost 5 bases and 1 base, there was a span of 6 bases. CDR3 in DNA: TGCAGCGTTCAAGGTTCTGGGGCCAACGTCCTGACTTTC. It specifies CSVQGSGANVLTF.

The rearrangement joins TRBV28 to TRBJ2-7, with no clear D. The CDR3 is 14 residues long. Looked up from germline, CDR1 is MDHEN and CDR2 is SYDVKM. The germline V and J ends were trimmed by 3 bases and 2 bases, with 11 bases remaining between them. The CDR3 DNA follows: TGTGCCAGCAGTTTGGGCCAGGCCCCCTACGAGCAGTACTTC. Protein: CASSLGQAPYEQYF.

This chain connects TRBV4-1 to TRBJ2-1; 10 nucleotides match TRBD2. Germline CDR1 and CDR2: MGHRA and YSYEKL. The CDR3 is made up of 17 amino acids. Losses at the gene ends were 4 bases for V and 7 bases for J; bases not matched to a gene: 13. The CDR3: CASSRPSGGLRANEQFF. The CDR3 nucleotides read TGCGCCAGCAGCCGACCTAGCGGGGGCCTAAGGGCGAATGAGCAGTTCTTC.

The chain joins TRBV6-1 to TRBJ1-5; TRBD1 matches 7 bases. The CDR3 totals 16 residues. J gave up 4 bases and V 4 bases, and 10 bases lay outside the gene matches. Germline V gene data show CDR1 as MNHNS and CDR2 as SASEGT. The CDR3 region is CASSASTGARNQPQHF. As DNA, the CDR3 is TGTGCCAGCAGTGCCTCAACAGGGGCGCGAAATCAGCCCCAGCATTTT.

This chain joins TRBV29-1 and TRBJ1-6; D may be TRBD1 (6 bases). The V end lost 4 bases, the J end lost 14 bases, and 12 bases lay between the germline ends. The CDR3 extends over 11 amino acids. Germline V gives CDR1 SQVTM, CDR2 ANQGSEA. DNA for the CDR3: TGCAGCGTTGTTGCTAAGGGGGCCCTCCACTTT. Protein product: CSVVAKGALHF.

This chain uses TRBV6-5 with TRBJ1-1; D not certain. CDR3 size: 14 residues. The germline V gene encodes CDR1 MNHEY and CDR2 SVGAGI. V was shortened by 8 bases and J by 5 bases, with 18 bases between the two germline ends. As DNA, the CDR3 is TGTGCCAGCTTAGGCTCCACCGGCGGAACTGAAGCTTTCTTT. Encoded protein: CASLGSTGGTEAFF.

The chain joins TRBV7-2 to TRBJ1-1; D uncertain. The CDR3 is 16 residues long. Germline values: CDR1 SGHTA, CDR2 FQGNSA. V was pared by 1 base and J by 1 base, with 13 bases between. The CDR3 DNA is TGTGCCAGCAGCTTAGGCCTCCGGGGTAGGAACACTGAAGCTTTCTTT. Encoded protein: CASSLGLRGRNTEAFF.

J is TRBJ1-3 and V is TRBV11-2; weak D call: TRBD1 (5 bases). CDR3 length equals 19 residues. Per germline, CDR1 SGHAT and CDR2 FQNNGV. V dropped 5 bases and J dropped 4 bases, with 27 bases sitting between them. The CDR3 loop is CASSPYHNLGRARGNTIYF. The CDR3, as DNA: TGTGCCAGCAGCCCCTACCACAACTTGGGCAGGGCGAGAGGAAACACCATATATTTT.

The chain recombines TRBV28 with TRBJ2-7; D remains unclear. The CDR3 runs to 11 residues. Between the trimmed V and J ends, which lost 3 bases and 4 bases, there was a span of 4 bases. The V gene's germline CDR1 is MDHEN and CDR2 SYDVKM. Written as DNA, the CDR3 is TGTGCCAGCAGTTTGAGGTACGAGCAGTACTTC. Translation gives CASSLRYEQYF.

This chain connects TRBV5-1 to TRBJ2-2; a possible D gene is TRBD2 (5 bases). The V end was cut by 2 bases, the J end by 7 bases, with 12 bases between. CDR1 SGHRS and CDR2 YFSETQ come from the germline V gene. CDR3 length: 14 residues. The CDR3 DNA is TGCGCCAGCAGCTTTTGGGAGCGTAGCGGGGAGCTGTTTTTT. Amino acids: CASSFWERSGELFF.

This sequence joins TRBV7-9 and TRBJ2-7, with a tentative D call TRBD2 (5 bases). Germline assignment: CDR1 SEHNR and CDR2 FQNEAQ (reference sequence). This CDR3 spans 10 amino acids. Trimming removed 6 bases at V and 5 bases at J, with 5 bases between. The CDR3 region is CASRGDEQYF. Written as DNA, the CDR3 is TGTGCCAGCAGGGGAGACGAGCAGTACTTC.

V and J are TRBV9 and TRBJ1-2; 9 nucleotides align to TRBD1. CDR3 size: 14 residues. Germline CDR1 is SGDLS and CDR2 is YYNGEE. V gave up 3 bases and J gave up 9 bases; unmatched junction bases: 9. Written as DNA, the CDR3 is TGTGCCAGCAGCGGCCTCGGGACAGGGTATAGCTACACCTTC. Translated: CASSGLGTGYSYTF.

V and J are TRBV6-1 and TRBJ1-2; TRBD1 is a possible D gene (5 bases). CDR1 is MNHNS, CDR2 SASEGT, per germline. The CDR3 spans 13 residues. V shed 10 bases and J shed 5 bases, with 17 bases lying between them. The CDR3 region is CAIRDGLGYGYTF. The CDR3 coding sequence is TGTGCCATTCGGGACGGCCTTGGGTATGGCTACACCTTC.

The chain combines TRBV10-3 with TRBJ2-5; D perhaps matches TRBD1 (6 bases). V was pared by 10 bases and J by 5 bases, with 20 bases between. Germline CDR1 is ENHRY and CDR2 is SYGVKD. The length of the CDR3 is 14 residues. The CDR3 here is CATAAGASGETQYF. CDR3 sequence (DNA): TGTGCCACCGCCGCAGGGGCATCGGGGGAGACCCAGTACTTC.

The chain combines TRBV9 with TRBJ1-2; TRBD1 matches at 9 bases. The CDR3 is 18 residues long. Trimming took 3 bases from V and 8 from J; bases not matched to a gene: 20. CDR1 SGDLS and CDR2 YYNGEE come from the germline V gene. The CDR3 here is CASSGYYRGRDRDGGYTF. The CDR3 DNA follows: TGTGCCAGCAGCGGATACTACCGAGGGCGGGACAGGGATGGCGGCTACACCTTC.